This T cell receptor beta chain was recorded in a study of monozygotic twins with cystic fibrosis. Overall study: Library input was about 3 micrograms of fragmented DNA, with approximately 16 PCR cycles. General study findings and limits: J usage was most co-twin-similar in 8 of 16 pairs, V in 13.

As to this clone: Its antigen is not identified.

Germline CDR1 SEHNR, CDR2 FQNEAQ (reference sequence). The J segment lost 1 base and the V segment lost 5 bases, leaving 7 bases of the junction unmatched. The CDR3 consists of 15 residues. This table comes from immunoSEQ multiplex PCR, and its TCRdb copy is limited to in-frame clones, with some not included. Of 30,000 or so clones detected, 66% appear once; the ten largest clones hold under 0.9%. The chain has TRBV7-9 and TRBJ1-1; TRBD1 matches 7 bases. Sequencing input: blood. The TCR was taken from a girl between 10 and 17 years old with cystic fibrosis. The CDR3 here is CASSQGGQQNTEAFF. CDR3 nucleotides: TGTGCCAGCAGCCAGGGGGGACAGCAGAACACTGAAGCTTTCTTT.